These 19 T cell receptor beta chains originate from one sample sequenced in a study of cytomegalovirus exposure and HLA in healthy donors. This PCR relied on a set of 60 Vbeta primers and 13 Jbeta primers. Clones were sequenced by immunoSEQ multiplex PCR, and TCRdb holds only the in-frame ones, with some missing. The sample yields about 200,000 clones, of which the top ten take up around 1.1%. The sequenced sample consisted of PBMCs. The source of these receptors is a girl between 2 and 10 years old in good health and CMV-seropositive.

The chain links TRBV5-1 to TRBJ2-1; tentatively, D is TRBD2 (5 bases). Trimming stripped 0 bases from V and 5 bases from J, with 9 bases between. Germline V gives CDR1 SGHRS, CDR2 YFSETQ. The CDR3 contains 14 residues. CDR3 amino acids: CASSLGAGNNEQFF. CDR3 nucleotide sequence: TGCGCCAGCAGCTTGGGGGCCGGGAACAATGAGCAGTTCTTC.

This rearrangement joins TRBV28 to TRBJ2-1; TRBD2 matches 12 bases. The CDR3 consists of 17 residues. The germline gives CDR1 MDHEN, CDR2 SYDVKM. Losses at the gene ends were 4 bases for V and 3 bases for J; bases not matched to a gene: 7. This chain's CDR3 is CASSSYRLAGDYNEQFF. CDR3 nucleotide sequence: TGTGCCAGCAGTTCCTACCGACTAGCGGGAGACTACAATGAGCAGTTCTTC.

The V call is TRBV11-2, the J call TRBJ2-7; the match to TRBD2 covers 10 bases. Germline lookup yields CDR1 SGHAT and CDR2 FQNNGV. V lost 5 bases to trimming and J lost 2 bases; unmatched junction nucleotides: 3. The CDR3 sequence is 14 residues long. CDR3 residues: CASSNGLAAYEQYF. DNA for the CDR3: TGTGCCAGCAGCAATGGACTAGCGGCCTACGAGCAGTACTTC.

This chain uses TRBV7-9 with TRBJ2-2; TRBD2 agrees at 7 bases. The J segment lost 0 bases and the V segment lost 6 bases, leaving 13 bases of the junction unmatched. Germline CDR1 reads SEHNR; CDR2 reads FQNEAQ (reference sequence). This CDR3 region has 18 residues. DNA of the CDR3: TGTGCCAGCAGGGGAGGGAGCGGGACGATACCGAACACCGGGGAGCTGTTTTTT. Its protein product is CASRGGSGTIPNTGELFF. The variable domain in full, completed from reference TRBV7-9 and TRBJ2-2, reads DTGVSQNPRHKITKRGQNVTFRCDPISEHNRLYWYRQTLGQGPEFLTYFQNEAQLEKSRLLSDRFSAERPKGSFSTLEIQRTEQGDSAMYLCASRGGSGTIPNTGELFFGEGSRLTVL.

The chain is built from TRBV7-2 and TRBJ2-7; D may be TRBD1 (5 bases). Germline V gene data show CDR1 as SGHTA and CDR2 as FQGNSA. V was trimmed by 6 bases and J by 4 bases, leaving 13 bases between them. The CDR3 loop spans 13 amino acids. The CDR3 coding sequence is TGTGCCAGCAGTCCTCCGGACATTTACGAGCAGTACTTC. Translating gives CASSPPDIYEQYF.

This chain joins TRBV18 and TRBJ2-5; TRBD2 matches at 9 bases. Germline lookup yields CDR1 KGHSH and CDR2 LQKENI. The trim removed 3 bases at V and 1 base at J, leaving 6 bases unmatched. This CDR3 spans 16 amino acids. CDR3 bases: TGTGCCAGCTCACCGGGCCCAGCGGGGGGCCAAGAGACCCAGTACTTC. Residues: CASSPGPAGGQETQYF.

This rearrangement joins TRBV27 to TRBJ1-2, with TRBD1 matching 10 bases. Germline trimming cut 6 bases from V and 6 bases from J; bases unmatched to any gene: 13. The CDR3 is 16 amino acids. Germline values: CDR1 MNHEY, CDR2 SMNVEV (reference sequence). The CDR3 reads CASRTRDRGFGNGYTF. As DNA, the CDR3 is TGTGCCAGCAGAACCCGGGACAGGGGTTTTGGAAATGGCTACACCTTC.

The chain joins TRBV5-4 to TRBJ2-2; 11 bases are shared with TRBD2. J was trimmed by 3 bases and V by 6 bases; bases with no gene match: 7. The CDR3 is made up of 16 amino acids. Germline CDR1 is SGHNT and CDR2 is YYREEE (reference sequence). CDR3 DNA: TGTGCCAGCAAGACTAGCGGGATTCAGGACACCGGGGAGCTGTTTTTT. Its protein product is CASKTSGIQDTGELFF.

V is TRBV18 and J is TRBJ2-5, with D uncertain. CDR1 is KGHSH and CDR2 is LQKENI in the germline V gene. This CDR3 is built from 13 residues. Deletions cut 3 bases from V and 0 bases from J, with 5 bases between. The CDR3 protein is CASSPSYQETQYF. CDR3 bases: TGTGCCAGCTCACCGTCCTACCAAGAGACCCAGTACTTC.

The rearrangement links TRBV10-3 to TRBJ1-3, with a tentative D call TRBD1 (5 bases). Between the trimmed V and J ends, which lost 4 bases and 2 bases, there was a span of 9 bases. CDR3 length equals 14 residues. Germline values: CDR1 ENHRY, CDR2 SYGVKD. CDR3 DNA sequence: TGTGCCATCAGTGGTCAGGGTGCTGGAAACACCATATATTTT. It codes for CAISGQGAGNTIYF.

V and J are TRBV28 and TRBJ1-1; weak D call: TRBD1 (6 bases). Germline assignment: CDR1 MDHEN and CDR2 SYDVKM. The length of the CDR3 is 13 residues. Trimming took 6 bases from V and 5 from J, leaving 13 bases between them. The CDR3 sequence: CASRGRGSTEAFF. Here the CDR3 DNA reads TGTGCCAGCAGGGGGAGGGGGAGTACTGAAGCTTTCTTT.

The chain couples TRBV23-1 to TRBJ1-3; a weak D match, TRBD1 (6 bases). TRBV23-1 is reported as an ORF; its role is uncertain. Trimming pared 2 bases from V and 4 bases from J, leaving 27 bases between. This CDR3 region has 20 residues. The CDR3 DNA is TGCGCCAGCAGTCAACCGATTGCAGGGGCCGGGCTCTTGGGCGGAAACACCATATATTTT. This translates into CASSQPIAGAGLLGGNTIYF.

This rearrangement joins TRBV6-5 to TRBJ1-2; D is possibly TRBD1 (5 bases). The CDR3 is 14 amino acids. Trimming removed 6 bases from V and 4 bases from J, with 15 bases in between. The V gene's germline CDR1 is MNHEY and CDR2 SVGAGI. CDR3 sequence: CASRSTGGGYGYTF. CDR3 nucleotides: TGTGCCAGCAGAAGTACAGGTGGCGGCTATGGCTACACCTTC.

The chain uses TRBV5-4 and TRBJ1-1, with D possibly being TRBD1 (6 bases). CDR1 and CDR2 (germline): SGHNT, YYREEE (reference sequence). The V and J ends lost 0 bases and 7 bases respectively, with 13 bases between them. This CDR3 contains 14 residues. The CDR3 loop reads CASSLGAGDFEAFF. The CDR3 nucleotides are TGTGCCAGCAGCTTGGGGGCAGGGGATTTTGAAGCTTTCTTT.

In nucleotides, the CDR3 is TGTGCCAGCAGCTTAGGCGGCTCGCGGGTGCTAGCCAAAAACATTCAGTACTTC. Its protein is CASSLGGSRVLAKNIQYF. This chain connects TRBV11-2 to TRBJ2-4; D may be TRBD2 (5 bases). CDR3 length equals 18 residues. V shed 1 base and J shed 0 bases, with 16 bases lying between them. Germline assignment: CDR1 SGHAT and CDR2 FQNNGV.

This chain uses TRBV6-5 with TRBJ2-1; TRBD1 aligns across 8 bases. Germline lookup yields CDR1 MNHEY and CDR2 SVGAGI. V was clipped by 6 bases and J by 3 bases; unmatched bases: 7. The CDR3 runs 15 residues. The CDR3 reads CASSPTGGGYNEQFF. CDR3 DNA sequence: TGTGCCAGCAGCCCTACAGGGGGAGGCTACAATGAGCAGTTCTTC.

The V gene is TRBV27, the J gene TRBJ1-1, with 8 bases aligning to TRBD1. The CDR3 extends over 14 amino acids. Trimming cost V 5 bases and J 4 bases; bases outside gene matches: 6. Germline V gene lookup returns CDR1 MNHEY and CDR2 SMNVEV (reference sequence). The CDR3, as DNA: TGTGCCAGCAGTCTTACAGGACAGGGCACTGAAGCTTTCTTT. It is translated as CASSLTGQGTEAFF.

The chain carries TRBV19 and TRBJ2-3, with D tentatively TRBD1 (5 bases). This CDR3 comprises 12 residues. V lost 6 bases and J 4 bases, leaving 8 bases between the germline ends. Germline lookup yields CDR1 LNHDA and CDR2 SQIVND (reference sequence). This CDR3 is CASSRVPDTQYF. The CDR3 DNA sequence: TGTGCCAGTAGCAGGGTTCCAGATACGCAGTATTTT. Full variable domain (remainder filled in from reference TRBV19 and TRBJ2-3): DGGITQSPKYLFRKEGQNVTLSCEQNLNHDAMYWYRQDPGQGLRLIYYSQIVNDFQKGDIAEGYSVSREKKESFPLTVTSAQKNPTAFYLCASSRVPDTQYFGPGTRLTVL.

V gene TRBV5-1 combines with J gene TRBJ1-1; D is ambiguous. The CDR3 loop spans 11 amino acids. Trimming stripped 4 bases from V and 5 bases from J, with 6 bases between. The germline V gene encodes CDR1 SGHRS and CDR2 YFSETQ. CDR3 DNA sequence: TGCGCCAGCAGCACGGGGACTGAAGCTTTCTTT. Amino acid sequence: CASSTGTEAFF. Complete variable domain (other parts from reference TRBV5-1 and TRBJ1-1): KAGVTQTPRYLIKTRGQQVTLSCSPISGHRSVSWYQQTPGQGLQFLFEYFSETQRNKGNFPGRFSGRQFSNSRSEMNVSTLELGDSALYLCASSTGTEAFFGQGTRLTVV.